A selection of T cell receptor beta chains follows, all from one sample in a study of cytomegalovirus exposure and HLA in healthy donors. Using immunoSEQ multiplex PCR, the repertoire was profiled, and TCRdb retains in-frame clones only, with some absent. This sample has 30,000 to 40,000 clones, with 65% to 75% found just once. Material: PBMCs. The receptors were gathered from a middle-aged man in good health and CMV-seropositive. The CDR3 runs from the conserved cysteine through the conserved F or W. Fields, in order: V gene, D gene, clone size, J gene, CDR3 protein, CDR3 DNA. D genes are given only for firm matches. Clone size is not always given. Where it is, it says once, few, many or a class for expanded clones.

v_gene: TRBV10-3
d_gene: -
abundance: few
j_gene: TRBJ2-3
CDR3aa: CAISDSSTDTQYF
CDR3nt: TGTGCCATCAGTGACAGTAGCACAGATACGCAGTATTTT

v_gene: TRBV27
d_gene: -
abundance: -
j_gene: TRBJ2-7
CDR3aa: CASSLSYSGTYEQYF
CDR3nt: TGTGCCAGCAGTTTATCGTACAGTGGTACCTACGAGCAGTACTTC

v_gene: TRBV7-3
d_gene: -
abundance: -
j_gene: TRBJ1-2
CDR3aa: CASSSGSNYGYTF
CDR3nt: TGTGCCAGCAGCTCCGGGTCTAACTATGGCTACACCTTC

v_gene: TRBV5-5
d_gene: TRBD1
abundance: -
j_gene: TRBJ1-5
CDR3aa: CASSLHRGGNQPQHF
CDR3nt: TGTGCCAGCAGCTTACACAGGGGTGGCAATCAGCCCCAGCATTTT

v_gene: TRBV2
d_gene: -
abundance: -
j_gene: TRBJ1-1
CDR3aa: CASSQKREVEAFF
CDR3nt: TGTGCCAGCAGCCAAAAGAGAGAGGTTGAAGCTTTCTTT

v_gene: TRBV5-1
d_gene: -
abundance: -
j_gene: TRBJ1-5
CDR3aa: CASSLRGNQPQHF
CDR3nt: TGCGCCAGCAGCTTGCGGGGCAATCAGCCCCAGCATTTT

v_gene: TRBV19
d_gene: TRBD1
abundance: -
j_gene: TRBJ1-1
CDR3aa: CASSQGADTEAFF
CDR3nt: TGTGCCAGTAGTCAGGGGGCCGACACTGAAGCTTTCTTT

v_gene: TRBV6-5
d_gene: -
abundance: once
j_gene: TRBJ1-6
CDR3aa: CASSLKYILNSPLHF
CDR3nt: TGTGCCAGCAGCTTAAAGTACATTCTTAATTCACCCCTCCACTTT

v_gene: TRBV11-2
d_gene: TRBD1
abundance: once
j_gene: TRBJ1-2
CDR3aa: CASSFGTGLANYGYTF
CDR3nt: TGTGCCAGCAGCTTCGGGACAGGCTTAGCTAACTATGGCTACACCTTC

v_gene: TRBV7-9
d_gene: -
abundance: -
j_gene: TRBJ2-2
CDR3aa: CASSLMATGELFF
CDR3nt: TGTGCCAGCAGCTTAATGGCCACCGGGGAGCTGTTTTTT

v_gene: TRBV2
d_gene: -
abundance: few
j_gene: TRBJ1-6
CDR3aa: CASSTGTSTYNSPLHF
CDR3nt: TGTGCCAGCAGTACAGGGACCAGCACCTATAATTCACCCCTCCACTTT

v_gene: TRBV7-9
d_gene: -
abundance: -
j_gene: TRBJ1-2
CDR3aa: CASSLAPGGGGYTF
CDR3nt: TGTGCCAGCAGCTTAGCGCCTGGAGGAGGTGGCTACACCTTC

v_gene: TRBV4-1
d_gene: TRBD1
abundance: few
j_gene: TRBJ1-4
CDR3aa: CASSHPDRAPNEKLFF
CDR3nt: TGCGCCAGCAGCCACCCGGACAGGGCGCCAAATGAAAAACTGTTTTTT

v_gene: TRBV7-2
d_gene: TRBD1
abundance: few
j_gene: TRBJ2-3
CDR3aa: CASSPRGGDEQYF
CDR3nt: TGTGCCAGCAGCCCACGAGGGGGCGATGAGCAGTATTTT

v_gene: TRBV19
d_gene: TRBD1
abundance: once
j_gene: TRBJ2-1
CDR3aa: CASSHIGTDDNEQFF
CDR3nt: TGTGCCAGTAGTCATATAGGGACAGACGACAATGAGCAGTTCTTC

v_gene: TRBV5-6
d_gene: -
abundance: -
j_gene: TRBJ1-4
CDR3aa: CASSPQGGEKLFF
CDR3nt: TGTGCCAGCAGCCCGCAGGGAGGTGAAAAACTGTTTTTT

v_gene: TRBV6-5
d_gene: TRBD1
abundance: few
j_gene: TRBJ1-5
CDR3aa: CASSSGQEGGPQHF
CDR3nt: TGTGCCAGCAGTTCCGGACAGGAGGGCGGGCCCCAGCATTTT

v_gene: TRBV9
d_gene: TRBD1
abundance: -
j_gene: TRBJ2-1
CDR3aa: CGQPSGNRGQNEQFF
CDR3nt: TGTGGCCAACCTTCGGGAAACAGGGGGCAGAATGAGCAGTTCTTC

v_gene: TRBV5-1
d_gene: -
abundance: few
j_gene: TRBJ2-7
CDR3aa: CASSLWPQPSYEQYF
CDR3nt: TGCGCCAGCAGCTTGTGGCCCCAACCCTCCTACGAGCAGTACTTC

v_gene: TRBV14
d_gene: TRBD2
abundance: few
j_gene: TRBJ2-3
CDR3aa: CASSQEKTSGYTDTQYF
CDR3nt: TGTGCCAGCAGCCAAGAGAAGACTAGCGGATACACAGATACGCAGTATTTT

v_gene: TRBV6-6
d_gene: TRBD1
abundance: -
j_gene: TRBJ1-5
CDR3aa: CASSQPQGAPSQPQHF
CDR3nt: TGTGCCAGCAGTCAGCCACAGGGGGCGCCGAGTCAGCCCCAGCATTTT

v_gene: TRBV2
d_gene: -
abundance: -
j_gene: TRBJ1-2
CDR3aa: CASRGDYGYTF
CDR3nt: TGTGCCAGCAGAGGGGACTATGGCTACACCTTC

v_gene: TRBV10-2
d_gene: -
abundance: -
j_gene: TRBJ1-6
CDR3aa: CASSELASPLHF
CDR3nt: TGCGCCAGCAGTGAGTTGGCTTCACCCCTCCACTTT

v_gene: TRBV19
d_gene: -
abundance: once
j_gene: TRBJ1-6
CDR3aa: CASSIEAAARGNSPLHF
CDR3nt: TGTGCCAGTAGTATAGAGGCGGCAGCCCGGGGAAATTCACCCCTCCACTTT

v_gene: TRBV5-1
d_gene: -
abundance: -
j_gene: TRBJ1-2
CDR3aa: CASSLGGHGYTF
CDR3nt: TGCGCCAGCAGCTTGGGAGGGCATGGCTACACCTTC

v_gene: TRBV11-2
d_gene: -
abundance: -
j_gene: TRBJ1-2
CDR3aa: CASSLDNAAGYGYTF
CDR3nt: TGTGCCAGCAGCTTAGACAATGCAGCAGGGTATGGCTACACCTTC

v_gene: TRBV5-1
d_gene: TRBD1
abundance: -
j_gene: TRBJ2-1
CDR3aa: CASSRQGENNEQFF
CDR3nt: TGCGCCAGCAGTCGACAGGGGGAAAACAATGAGCAGTTCTTC

v_gene: TRBV10-2
d_gene: TRBD2
abundance: -
j_gene: TRBJ2-7
CDR3aa: CASSGVAGGIYEQYF
CDR3nt: TGCGCCAGCAGTGGAGTAGCGGGGGGCATTTACGAGCAGTACTTC

v_gene: TRBV14
d_gene: -
abundance: -
j_gene: TRBJ1-2
CDR3aa: CASSESTYYGYTF
CDR3nt: TGTGCCAGCAGCGAGTCAACTTACTATGGCTACACCTTC

v_gene: TRBV14
d_gene: -
abundance: once
j_gene: TRBJ2-2
CDR3aa: CASSKRLSAANTGELFF
CDR3nt: TGTGCCAGCAGCAAACGACTGAGCGCGGCGAACACCGGGGAGCTGTTTTTT

v_gene: TRBV5-1
d_gene: -
abundance: -
j_gene: TRBJ1-6
CDR3aa: CASSETVNSPLHF
CDR3nt: TGCGCCAGCTCCGAGACAGTTAATTCACCCCTCCACTTT

v_gene: TRBV29-1
d_gene: -
abundance: -
j_gene: TRBJ2-6
CDR3aa: CSVVISGANVLTF
CDR3nt: TGCAGCGTTGTAATATCTGGGGCCAACGTCCTGACTTTC

v_gene: TRBV6-5
d_gene: -
abundance: -
j_gene: TRBJ2-7
CDR3aa: CASFGSRSSYEQYF
CDR3nt: TGTGCCAGCTTTGGGAGCAGGAGCTCCTACGAGCAGTACTTC

v_gene: TRBV5-1
d_gene: TRBD2
abundance: few
j_gene: TRBJ2-5
CDR3aa: CASSSAGTSAVFYF
CDR3nt: TGCGCCAGCAGTTCGGCCGGGACTAGCGCCGTATTTTACTTC

v_gene: TRBV7-3
d_gene: -
abundance: -
j_gene: TRBJ1-2
CDR3aa: CASSPASDSVYGYTF
CDR3nt: TGTGCCAGCAGCCCTGCTTCGGACAGCGTCTATGGCTACACCTTC

v_gene: TRBV4-2
d_gene: -
abundance: -
j_gene: TRBJ1-2
CDR3aa: CASSQVGDGYTF
CDR3nt: TGTGCCAGCAGCCAAGTCGGGGATGGCTACACCTTC

v_gene: TRBV6-6
d_gene: TRBD1
abundance: -
j_gene: TRBJ1-2
CDR3aa: CASYLRDSLYGYTF
CDR3nt: TGTGCCAGCTACCTCCGGGACAGCCTCTATGGCTACACCTTC

v_gene: TRBV7-9
d_gene: -
abundance: -
j_gene: TRBJ1-1
CDR3aa: CASNQQGTEAFF
CDR3nt: TGTGCCAGCAACCAACAGGGTACTGAAGCTTTCTTT

v_gene: TRBV28
d_gene: TRBD1
abundance: -
j_gene: TRBJ2-7
CDR3aa: CASGTGSWEQYF
CDR3nt: TGTGCCAGCGGGACAGGGTCGTGGGAGCAGTACTTC

v_gene: TRBV5-5
d_gene: TRBD1
abundance: once
j_gene: TRBJ1-4
CDR3aa: CASSSATGGLTNEKLFF
CDR3nt: TGTGCCAGCAGCTCAGCCACAGGGGGGTTAACTAATGAAAAACTGTTTTTT

v_gene: TRBV30
d_gene: TRBD1
abundance: -
j_gene: TRBJ1-2
CDR3aa: CAWGPGQGAWGYTF
CDR3nt: TGTGCCTGGGGCCCGGGACAGGGGGCGTGGGGCTACACCTTC

v_gene: TRBV6-6
d_gene: TRBD2
abundance: -
j_gene: TRBJ2-1
CDR3aa: CASSTLAGGRINEQFF
CDR3nt: TGTGCCAGCAGTACCCTAGCGGGGGGCCGGATTAATGAGCAGTTCTTC

v_gene: TRBV2
d_gene: TRBD1
abundance: -
j_gene: TRBJ1-1
CDR3aa: CASSRQGENTEAFF
CDR3nt: TGTGCCAGCAGTCGACAGGGGGAGAACACTGAAGCTTTCTTT

v_gene: TRBV9
d_gene: TRBD2
abundance: -
j_gene: TRBJ2-1
CDR3aa: CASSSREGGSYNEQFF
CDR3nt: TGTGCCAGCAGCTCCCGGGAGGGAGGCTCCTACAATGAGCAGTTCTTC

v_gene: TRBV21-1
d_gene: -
abundance: -
j_gene: TRBJ1-4
CDR3aa: CASSLVGGSTNEKLFF
CDR3nt: TGTGCCAGCAGCCTAGTCGGTGGGTCAACTAATGAAAAACTGTTTTTT

v_gene: TRBV2
d_gene: -
abundance: few
j_gene: TRBJ2-2
CDR3aa: CASSPGTLNTGELFF
CDR3nt: TGTGCCAGCAGTCCCGGGACACTGAACACCGGGGAGCTGTTTTTT

v_gene: TRBV6-1
d_gene: -
abundance: -
j_gene: TRBJ2-2
CDR3aa: CASRPPGPRTGELFF
CDR3nt: TGTGCCAGCAGGCCCCCGGGTCCTCGCACCGGGGAGCTGTTTTTT

v_gene: TRBV7-9
d_gene: TRBD2
abundance: -
j_gene: TRBJ2-5
CDR3aa: CASSGPLGGGPFQETQYF
CDR3nt: TGTGCCAGCAGCGGACCACTTGGCGGGGGTCCGTTTCAAGAGACCCAGTACTTC

v_gene: TRBV27
d_gene: TRBD1
abundance: -
j_gene: TRBJ2-7
CDR3aa: CASSLSRTGSEQYF
CDR3nt: TGTGCCAGCAGTTTATCCCGGACAGGGAGCGAGCAGTACTTC

v_gene: TRBV7-9
d_gene: -
abundance: -
j_gene: TRBJ2-3
CDR3aa: CASSLALGQGADTQYF
CDR3nt: TGTGCCAGCAGCTTAGCGCTCGGACAAGGGGCAGATACGCAGTATTTT

v_gene: TRBV11-2
d_gene: -
abundance: once
j_gene: TRBJ1-6
CDR3aa: CASSLNRAGNSPLHF
CDR3nt: TGTGCCAGCAGCTTAAACAGGGCCGGGAATTCACCCCTCCACTTT

v_gene: TRBV4-1
d_gene: TRBD1
abundance: -
j_gene: TRBJ1-2
CDR3aa: CASSPRDSTNYGYTF
CDR3nt: TGCGCCAGCAGCCCCCGGGACAGCACTAACTATGGCTACACCTTC

v_gene: TRBV2
d_gene: TRBD1
abundance: -
j_gene: TRBJ2-3
CDR3aa: CASKGTASTDTQYF
CDR3nt: TGTGCCAGCAAGGGGACAGCCAGCACAGATACGCAGTATTTT

v_gene: TRBV5-8
d_gene: TRBD1
abundance: -
j_gene: TRBJ2-7
CDR3aa: CASSSGTAFLSREQYF
CDR3nt: TGTGCCAGCAGCTCGGGGACAGCGTTCCTGTCGCGGGAGCAGTACTTC

v_gene: TRBV28
d_gene: -
abundance: -
j_gene: TRBJ1-6
CDR3aa: CASSSHPGGQDNSPLHF
CDR3nt: TGTGCCAGCAGTTCTCACCCGGGGGGCCAGGATAATTCACCCCTCCACTTT

v_gene: TRBV11-2
d_gene: -
abundance: -
j_gene: TRBJ1-4
CDR3aa: CASSLREFEKLFF
CDR3nt: TGTGCCAGCAGCCTCCGCGAGTTCGAAAAACTGTTTTTT

v_gene: TRBV6-5
d_gene: -
abundance: -
j_gene: TRBJ2-1
CDR3aa: CASKPISVYNEQFF
CDR3nt: TGTGCCAGCAAACCTATTTCTGTCTACAATGAGCAGTTCTTC